This T cell receptor (beta chain) was identified in a study of blood T cell repertoires in COVID-19. The germline V gene encodes CDR1 SGDLS and CDR2 YYNGEE. CDR3 length: 14 residues. V shed 4 bases and J 8 bases; nucleotides not matched to a gene: 5. Sequencing was performed with immunoSEQ multiplex PCR; in TCRdb, only in-frame clones are kept and a portion is missing. The sample holds 75,000 to 100,000 clones, around 87% seen once. The chain uses TRBV9 and TRBJ2-1; 11 bases match TRBD2. This TCR was sampled from a human donor with acute or convalescent COVID-19. The donor label of this sample is uncertain. Source material: peripheral blood. The CDR3: CASSRLAGRDEQFF. The CDR3 bases are TGTGCCAGCAGCCGACTAGCGGGGCGGGATGAGCAGTTCTTC.